This T cell receptor (beta chain) comes out of a study of vaccination and CD4 T cells after COVID-19. General observations from the study: In convalescent patients, 304 of 307 vaccine-specific clones were mono-reactive for SARS-CoV-2 spike.

Regarding this clonotype: Its antigen is still unknown.

V dropped 0 bases and J dropped 4 bases, with 12 bases sitting between them. The CDR3 runs to 15 residues. Germline assignment: CDR1 LNHNV and CDR2 YYDKDF (reference sequence). Treatment defined: roughly ten-day PBMC culture with coronavirus spike peptide pools or control peptides (ViraFEST assay). With peptide pools, ViraFEST first expanded antigen-specific T cells and afterwards sequenced their TCRs. Convalescent patients tested SARS-CoV-2 PCR positive from March to December 2020, before Alpha, Beta and Delta emerged. The assay that was used to sequence DNA from cultured CD4+ T cells was the Oncomine TCR Beta short-read assay. TCRdb reprocessed the PCR reads with MiXCR, giving one entry per CDR3 protein. Among about 15,000 distinct CDR3 sequences, around two fifths were seen once, and the ten largest hold about 5.7%.

The TCR was taken from a human donor who had recovered from COVID-19. The gene calls are TRBV15 and TRBJ1-2, with no clear D. Sequencing used CD4+ T cells from blood, cultured in vitro, obtained before SARS-CoV-2 vaccination. CDR3 nucleotides: TGTGCCACCAGCAGAGATATGAGGGCAGCCTATGGCTACACCTTC. Protein product: CATSRDMRAAYGYTF.